A single sample gave rise to the 21 T cell receptor beta chains below, sequenced in a study of T cells after yellow fever vaccination. TCRdb itself ran the 5' RACE reads through MiXCR, one entry per CDR3 protein. This sample has around 330,000 distinct CDR3 sequences, with 3.6% found just once. The material sequenced was PBMCs, taken on the day of the yellow fever booster vaccination. These receptors were collected from a man between 18 and 29 years old who received the YFV17D yellow fever vaccine.

This clonotype was detected only a few times. This chain links TRBV5-4 with TRBJ2-1, with D maybe TRBD1 (5 bases). Germline V gene lookup returns CDR1 SGHNT and CDR2 YYREEE (reference sequence). V lost 3 bases and J 12 bases, leaving 25 bases between the germline ends. The CDR3 contains 16 residues. DNA for the CDR3: TGTGCCAGCAGCTCCTGGGGCGGCAGGTCCCACCGCATGCAGTTCTTC. Protein sequence: CASSSWGGRSHRMQFF.

The chain joins TRBV3-2 to TRBJ2-5; the D call TRBD2 from the table was never checked on the DNA. TRBV3-2 is classified as a pseudogene. This CDR3 has 19 amino acids. CDR3 nucleotide sequence: TGTGCCAGCAGCCCCCACAAGATGGGACGGCGATGGTACCAAGAGACCCAGTACTTC. Protein product: CASSPHKMGRRWYQETQYF.

This clonotype was counted at least ten times. The chain links TRBV9 to TRBJ2-1, with D unclear. CDR1 and CDR2 (germline): SGDLS, YYNGEE. CDR3 length: 14 amino acids. Trimming shortened V by 0 bases and J by 0 bases, and 4 bases separated the two germline ends. CDR3 protein: CASSVEDSYNEQFF. In nucleotides, the CDR3 is TGTGCCAGCAGCGTAGAGGACTCCTACAATGAGCAGTTCTTC.

This clonotype was found many times. The chain carries TRBV6-6 and TRBJ1-6, with a possible D match to TRBD1 (5 bases). The CDR3 is 13 residues long. The V gene's germline CDR1 is MNHNY and CDR2 SVGAGI (reference sequence). Trimming shortened V by 5 bases and J by 9 bases, and 11 bases separated the two germline ends. This chain's CDR3 is CASSASGFSPLHF. Written as DNA, the CDR3 is TGTGCCAGCAGTGCCTCAGGGTTTTCACCCCTCCACTTT.

This clonotype was detected ten times or more. The chain links TRBV4-1 to TRBJ1-1, with TRBD1 matching 7 bases. This CDR3 contains 15 residues. In germline, CDR1 is MGHRA, CDR2 YSYEKL. The V segment lost 0 bases and the J segment 3 bases; nucleotides outside the gene matches: 4. CDR3 sequence (DNA): TGCGCCAGCAGCCAAGATCGGGGACAGTACACTGAAGCTTTCTTT. Translating it yields CASSQDRGQYTEAFF.

This clonotype was seen repeatedly, ten times or more. The chain carries TRBV4-3 and TRBJ1-5; possible D gene TRBD1, 5 bases. The CDR3 is made up of 15 amino acids. V lost 5 bases to trimming and J lost 7 bases, with 18 bases between them. Germline V gene sequence: CDR1 LGHNA, CDR2 YSLEER. CDR3 nucleotides: TGCGCCAGCAGCATGGGACCGCCGGGGGGGCAGCCCCAGCATTTT. Protein sequence: CASSMGPPGGQPQHF.

This clonotype was recorded many times. This rearrangement joins TRBV5-1 to TRBJ1-3; D ambiguous. V was cut by 3 bases and J by 0 bases, with 10 bases left in between. Germline assignment: CDR1 SGHRS and CDR2 YFSETQ. The CDR3 covers 15 residues. CDR3 DNA sequence: TGCGCCAGCAGCTCGGACGGGAGCTCTGGAAACACCATATATTTT. The encoded protein is CASSSDGSSGNTIYF.

In this sample, this clonotype turned up many times. V is TRBV15 and J is TRBJ2-2, with D perhaps being TRBD1 or TRBD2 (5 bases each). Germline loops: CDR1 LNHNV, CDR2 YYDKDF (reference sequence). There are 15 residues in the CDR3. The V and J ends lost 1 base and 3 bases respectively, with 9 bases between them. DNA for the CDR3: TGTGCCACCAGCAGAGGGGACGGAGACACCGGGGAGCTGTTTTTT. As protein: CATSRGDGDTGELFF.

This clonotype was observed at least ten times. The genes are TRBV5-6 and TRBJ2-3; 11 nucleotides agree with TRBD2. V lost 4 bases, J lost 5 bases, and 6 bases stayed unmatched. Germline V gene sequence: CDR1 SGHDT, CDR2 YYEEEE. The length of the CDR3 is 15 residues. This CDR3 reads CASSLLAGEVDTQYF. For the CDR3, the DNA is TGTGCCAGCAGCCTACTAGCGGGGGAAGTAGATACGCAGTATTTT. Combining the CDR3 with reference TRBV5-6 and TRBJ2-3 gives the whole variable domain DAGVTQSPTHLIKTRGQQVTLRCSPKSGHDTVSWYQQALGQGPQFIFQYYEEEERQRGNFPDRFSGHQFPNYSSELNVNALLLGDSALYLCASSLLAGEVDTQYFGPGTRLTVL.

This clonotype was observed at least ten times. Germline is not matched at one junction end, which may reflect a read error. The J gene is TRBJ2-1, the V gene TRBV7-7, with 12 bases matching TRBD2. The CDR3 is made up of 16 amino acids. Germline assignment: CDR1 SSHAT and CDR2 FNYEAQ (reference sequence). This CDR3 reads CASSSASGGVLGEQFF. CDR3 DNA sequence: TGTGCTAGCAGCTCCGCTAGCGGGGGGGTTCTGGGGGAACAGTTCTTC.

Comment on this clonotype: A junction boundary mismatches the germline segment, possibly from a read error. The chain joins TRBV19 to TRBJ1-6; the D is unclear. This CDR3 is 13 amino acids long. Germline loops: CDR1 LNHDA, CDR2 SQIVND (reference sequence). The CDR3 DNA sequence: TGTGCCAGTAGTCTCGAATATAACTCACCCCTCCACTTT. Protein product: CASSLEYNSPLHF.

This clonotype was picked up many times. The chain is built from TRBV27 and TRBJ2-7; 8 bases are a match to TRBD2. The CDR3 is made up of 19 amino acids. In germline, CDR1 is MNHEY, CDR2 SMNVEV (reference sequence). With V trimmed by 5 bases and J by 3 bases, 21 bases remained unmatched. As DNA, the CDR3 is TGTGCCAGCAGTCTGTATATCCCCGGGAGGGGCGTAGACAGCTACGAGCAGTACGTC. It is translated as CASSLYIPGRGVDSYEQYV.

This clonotype was picked up many times. The CDR3, as DNA: TGTGCCAGCAGTCGGACAGCTAATGAGCAGTTCTTC. Residues: CASSRTANEQFF. The J gene is TRBJ2-1, the V gene TRBV6-2 or TRBV6-3; D may be TRBD1 (6 bases). Germline V CDR1 and CDR2: MNHEY, SVGEGT. The CDR3 covers 12 residues. V was trimmed by 5 bases and J by 7 bases, leaving 9 bases between them.

This clonotype was found many times. The rearrangement joins TRBV7-2 to TRBJ2-4; tentatively, D is TRBD2 (5 bases). The CDR3 runs 14 residues. Trimming took off 5 bases at V and 6 bases at J, with 14 bases between the two ends. Looked up from germline, CDR1 is SGHTA and CDR2 is FQGNSA. This chain's CDR3 is CASSGGQDRNIQYF. DNA for the CDR3: TGTGCCAGCAGCGGAGGCCAGGACCGAAACATTCAGTACTTC.

This clonotype came up a few times. This sequence joins TRBV7-3 and TRBJ2-3; tentatively, D is TRBD2 (7 bases). CDR3 size: 16 residues. Germline V gene data show CDR1 as SGHTA and CDR2 as FQGTGA. V was cut by 2 bases and J by 4 bases, with 16 bases left in between. CDR3 protein: CASSLSYGGPPDTQYF. The CDR3 DNA is TGTGCCAGCAGCTTATCGTACGGGGGGCCACCAGATACGCAGTATTTT.

This clonotype was seen repeatedly, ten times or more. CDR3 amino acids: CASSSHRAEAFF. The CDR3 region has the DNA TGTGCCAGCAGCAGCCACAGGGCTGAAGCTTTCTTT. V gene TRBV7-2 combines with J gene TRBJ1-1; the D gene is possibly TRBD1 (6 bases). V was trimmed by 5 bases and J by 6 bases, leaving 10 bases between them. This CDR3 has 12 residues. Germline loops: CDR1 SGHTA, CDR2 FQGNSA.

The chain is built from TRBV20-1 and TRBJ2-1; TRBD2 agrees at 7 bases. CDR3 length: 16 residues. Per germline, CDR1 DFQATT and CDR2 SNEGSKA (reference sequence). V dropped 0 bases and J dropped 2; count of bases not matched to a gene: 7. The CDR3 protein is CSARDRRGTAYNEQFF. The CDR3 DNA follows: TGCAGTGCTAGAGATCGGCGGGGGACCGCCTACAATGAGCAGTTCTTC.

This clonotype was counted many times. CDR3 loop: CSARDRNSGNTIYF. As DNA, the CDR3 is TGCAGTGCCCGGGACAGGAACTCTGGAAACACCATATATTTT. The chain links TRBV20-1 to TRBJ1-3; 8 bases line up with TRBD1. Germline trimming cut 6 bases from V and 0 bases from J; bases unmatched to any gene: 4. The CDR3 spans 14 residues. Germline V gives CDR1 DFQATT, CDR2 SNEGSKA (reference sequence).

In its sample, this clonotype was seen many times. V gene TRBV2 combines with J gene TRBJ1-1, with D perhaps matching TRBD1 (6 bases). The CDR3 runs to 13 residues. Germline values: CDR1 SNHLY, CDR2 FYNNEI. V gave up 8 bases and J gave up 0 bases, with 10 bases separating them. CDR3 DNA sequence: TGTGCCAGCGTAGACAGGATGAACACTGAAGCTTTCTTT. It yields the protein CASVDRMNTEAFF.

This clonotype was detected ten times or more. This chain uses TRBV28 with TRBJ2-2; 8 bases match TRBD1. Trimming took 5 bases from V and 2 from J; bases not matched to a gene: 10. This CDR3 comprises 17 residues. The germline CDR1 and CDR2 sequences are MDHEN and SYDVKM. This CDR3 reads CASSPRTGWLNTGELFF. CDR3 in DNA: TGTGCCAGCAGTCCCCGGACAGGGTGGTTAAACACCGGGGAGCTGTTTTTT.

This clonotype was counted only a few times. V gene TRBV20-1 combines with J gene TRBJ2-7, with 8 bases fitting TRBD1. The CDR3 contains 13 residues. The trim removed 6 bases at V and 3 bases at J, leaving 7 bases unmatched. CDR1 and CDR2 from the germline V gene are DFQATT and SNEGSKA (reference sequence). CDR3 region: CSASRTGNYEQYF. The CDR3 DNA reads as TGCAGTGCCTCCCGGACAGGGAACTACGAGCAGTACTTC.